The rows below give T cell receptor beta chains drawn from one sample of a study of cytomegalovirus exposure and HLA in healthy donors. Assay: immunoSEQ multiplex PCR; the TCRdb copy retains only in-frame clones and omits some. This table holds some 70,000 clones, over 70% found once. The sample comprised PBMCs. The receptors here all came from a male donor in good health and CMV-seropositive. Each CDR3 is given with its conserved first and last residue. Each record gives: D gene, V gene, CDR3 protein. A D gene is named only where the DNA matches it firmly.

.	TRBV7-8	CASSRRVNGNEKLFF
TRBD2	TRBV18	CASSPGEGAKNIQYF
TRBD1	TRBV5-5	CASSETGVYEQYF
TRBD1	TRBV4-2	CASSQESAGGNYEQYF
TRBD2	TRBV7-2	CASSLVATSGGPSYEQYF
TRBD2	TRBV28	CATYSERGGLKETQYF
.	TRBV11-2	CASSLGGQTYEQYF
.	TRBV7-6	CASSLETRNPGTGELFF
.	TRBV28	CASRSNYGYTF
TRBD2	TRBV4-1	CASSQESGGIYNEQFF
TRBD1	TRBV4-1	CASSPPGTVITEAFF
.	TRBV5-8	CASSLVQGWRDGYTF
TRBD1	TRBV6-5	CASSYDRVNGYTF
TRBD1	TRBV9	CASSSMTGPLDYGYTF
TRBD1	TRBV7-6	CASSYGQGLNQPQHF
TRBD1	TRBV29-1	CSVRTGGNYGYTF
TRBD1	TRBV7-8	CASRQRDSYLVNTEAFF
.	TRBV7-3	CASSPLGLVGTDTQYF
.	TRBV7-8	CASSFVASSTYEQYF
TRBD2	TRBV19	CASSTSGGARDTQYF
TRBD1	TRBV2	CASRRTGDRSNQPQHF
.	TRBV27	CASSSHRGGETQYF
.	TRBV4-3	CASSQVFQLVVDTEAFF
.	TRBV28	CASSTDGRGRRPQHF
.	TRBV7-9	CASSYSGTPYEQYF
.	TRBV30	CASAVLGGGSPLHF
TRBD1	TRBV19	CASSKGQGVIPQHF
.	TRBV19	CASGVGTSNEKLFF
TRBD2	TRBV15	CATSTGTSVSEQYF